This TCR beta chain comes out of a study of patients and donors after allogeneic stem cell transplantation. MiXCR, run by TCRdb on the RT-PCR reads, gives a single entry per CDR3 protein. The profile shows roughly 190,000 distinct CDR3 sequences, approximately 41% of them singletons. Germline V gene sequence: CDR1 SGDLS, CDR2 YYNGEE. The V gene end was trimmed by 3 bases and the J gene end by 2 bases; junction bases not matched to a gene: 8. The CDR3 is 17 amino acids. This clonotype was counted between two and nine times. The sequenced sample consisted of blood, either unsorted or a sorted T cell fraction (not recorded which). The sequence derives from a human donor who was either an allogeneic HSCT recipient or a stem cell or donor lymphocyte infusion donor (not recorded which). It is not recorded whose cells these are; they may come from a transplant donor. The rearrangement joins TRBV9 to TRBJ2-7; TRBD2 matches 13 bases. The CDR3 nucleotides are TGTGCCAGCAGCGCTGGGACTAGCGGGATCTTACCCTACGAGCAGTACTTC. Amino acids: CASSAGTSGILPYEQYF.